This T cell receptor beta chain originates from a study of T-cell reconstitution after alpha-beta-depleted transplantation in children. This sample's TCRbeta library carried unique molecular identifier barcodes. Each CDR3 protein gets one entry after TCRdb re-called the PCR reads with MiXCR. Seen here are 450,000 to 500,000 distinct CDR3 sequences, around 13% observed once, and the top ten hold about 5%. J gave up 0 bases and V 6 bases, and 4 bases lay outside the gene matches. The germline CDR1 and CDR2 sequences are MNHNS and SASEGT. The CDR3 spans 17 residues. Sequencing used PBMCs from the stem cell graft donor, obtained from the stem cell graft. The origin of this receptor is a human donor who donated a stem cell graft to a child with combined immunodeficiency. V gene TRBV6-1 combines with J gene TRBJ2-6; 11 nucleotides align to TRBD1. The CDR3 here is CASRRTGGASGANVLTF. CDR3 bases: TGTGCCAGCAGAAGGACAGGGGGCGCCTCTGGGGCCAACGTCCTGACTTTC.